This TCR beta chain was obtained from a study of blood T cell repertoires in COVID-19. V lost 6 bases, J lost 7 bases, and 9 bases lay in between. The CDR3 extends over 11 amino acids. The protocol was immunoSEQ multiplex PCR, while the TCRdb copy is restricted to in-frame clones and leaves out a portion. The sample records some 220,000 clones, approximately 83% being singletons. The TCR comes from a woman aged 30 to 39 who had recovered from COVID-19. V and J are TRBV12-3 or TRBV12-4 and TRBJ2-5, with D tentatively TRBD2 (5 bases). Sequenced sample: peripheral blood. The CDR3 nucleotides read TGTGCCAGCAGCCGAGAGGGGACCCAGTACTTC. As protein: CASSREGTQYF.